Listed here are 4 T cell receptor beta chains from one sample, sequenced in a study of blood T cell repertoires in COVID-19 (TCRdb year 2020). The library was obtained by the immunoSEQ multiplex PCR assay. The table was pulled from immuneACCESS by TCRdb, which kept in-frame rearrangements only. Such tables lose some clones; where checked, under half of the loss comes from unresolved V genes, and the rest has no known cause. The sample records roughly 260,000 clones, around 90% of which are singletons. 2.5% to 3% of the sample lies in the top ten. The sequencing sample was made of peripheral blood. The source is a young adult with COVID-19, enrolled during active disease.

The CDR3 DNA sequence: TGTGCCAGCAGCTCGGGACAGATCTATGGCTACACCTTC. Translated: CASSSGQIYGYTF. The genes are TRBV11-2 and TRBJ1-2; 7 bases map to TRBD1. Germline CDR1 is SGHAT and CDR2 is FQNNGV. V lost 4 bases to trimming and J lost 4 bases; unmatched junction nucleotides: 3. This CDR3 region has 13 residues.

CDR3 coding DNA: TGCGCCAGCAGCGGCAGGACAGGGGACTACGAGCAGTACTTC. It specifies CASSGRTGDYEQYF. The genes are TRBV5-1 and TRBJ2-7; the match to TRBD1 covers 9 bases. Germline assignment: CDR1 SGHRS and CDR2 YFSETQ. The CDR3 has 14 amino acids. The V and J ends lost 4 bases and 3 bases, in that order; junction bases with no gene match: 5.

The CDR3 reads CSASGRVTDEQYF. In DNA form, the CDR3 reads TGCAGCGCATCGGGCAGGGTCACCGACGAGCAGTACTTC. The gene calls are TRBV29-1 and TRBJ2-7; D possibly corresponds to TRBD1 (5 bases). The CDR3 contains 13 residues. Germline-derived CDR1 and CDR2 are SQVTM and ANQGSEA. Trimming pared 7 bases from V and 5 bases from J, leaving 18 bases between.

V usage is TRBV3-1 (or the pseudogene TRBV3-2) and J usage is TRBJ1-4; no reliable D call. The CDR3 totals 15 residues. V lost 9 bases to trimming and J lost 0 bases, with 14 bases between them. From germline, CDR1 is LGHDT and CDR2 YNNKEL (reference sequence). The CDR3 DNA reads TGTGCCAGTCGCCCCACTGCTGCAACTAATGAAAAACTGTTTTTT. Encoded protein: CASRPTAATNEKLFF.